This T cell receptor beta chain was sequenced in a study of T cell changes during pregnancy in multiple sclerosis. Libraries were prepared by immunoSEQ multiplex PCR; TCRdb keeps only in-frame clonotypes and omits some of them. The sample has approximately 63,000 clones; roughly 93% are singletons. Germline CDR1 and CDR2: LGHNA and YNFKEQ. V lost 0 bases, J lost 6 bases, and 4 bases stayed unmatched. The CDR3 sequence is 16 residues long. This clonotype was sampled from a female donor with multiple sclerosis, enrolled in a pregnancy study. Sequences were derived from CD8+ T cells from peripheral blood mononuclear cells, sampled in the third trimester of pregnancy. This chain links TRBV4-2 with TRBJ2-3, with 12 bases fitting TRBD2. CDR3 in DNA: TGTGCCAGCAGCCAAGACGCGACTAGCGGGAGTGATACGCAGTATTTT. Its protein is CASSQDATSGSDTQYF.